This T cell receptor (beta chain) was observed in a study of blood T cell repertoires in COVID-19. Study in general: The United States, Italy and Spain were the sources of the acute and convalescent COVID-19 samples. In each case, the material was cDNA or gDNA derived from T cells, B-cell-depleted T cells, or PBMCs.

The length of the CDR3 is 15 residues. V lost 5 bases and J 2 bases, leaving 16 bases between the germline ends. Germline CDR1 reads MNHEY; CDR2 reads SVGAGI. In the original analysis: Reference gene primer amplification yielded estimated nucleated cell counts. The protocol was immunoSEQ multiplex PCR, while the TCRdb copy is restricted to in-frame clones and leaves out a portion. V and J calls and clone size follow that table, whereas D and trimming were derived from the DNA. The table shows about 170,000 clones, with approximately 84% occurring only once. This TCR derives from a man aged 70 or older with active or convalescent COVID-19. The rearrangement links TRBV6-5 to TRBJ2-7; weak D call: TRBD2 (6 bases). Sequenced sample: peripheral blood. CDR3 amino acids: CASSPTRKGPYEQYF. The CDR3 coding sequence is TGTGCCAGCAGTCCGACTAGGAAGGGTCCCTACGAGCAGTACTTC.